The rows below give T cell receptor beta chains drawn from one sample of a study of T cell responses to AZD1222 COVID-19 vaccine. Libraries were prepared by immunoSEQ multiplex PCR; TCRdb keeps only in-frame clonotypes and omits some of them. The data show under 130,000 clones, 75% to 90% seen once. Sequencing was performed on peripheral blood, taken on day 0 of AZD1222 vaccination. The source is an adult in good health. The CDR3 runs from the conserved cysteine through the conserved F or W. A D gene is named only where the DNA matches it firmly. Clone size is shown for a subset of rows, as once, few, many or a class of expanded clone.

J gene,V gene,clone size,D gene,CDR3 protein,CDR3 DNA
TRBJ2-1,TRBV5-6,-,-,CASRARGYEQFF,TGTGCCAGCAGAGCCAGAGGTTATGAGCAGTTCTTC
TRBJ1-3,TRBV5-1,-,TRBD1,CASSRDSQMTGNTIYF,TGCGCCAGCAGCCGGGACAGCCAAATGACTGGAAACACCATATATTTT
TRBJ1-5,TRBV6-5,-,TRBD1,CASSPRTGGGPQHF,TGTGCCAGCAGTCCAAGGACAGGGGGTGGTCCCCAGCATTTT
TRBJ2-7,TRBV27,once,TRBD1,CASSLSGQLYEQYF,TGTGCCAGCAGTTTATCGGGACAGCTCTACGAGCAGTACTTC
TRBJ1-1,TRBV6-5,-,-,CASSYEGYTEAFF,TGTGCCAGCAGTTACGAGGGCTACACTGAAGCTTTCTTT
TRBJ1-1,TRBV7-2,-,TRBD1,CASSLGKGQGNTEAFF,TGTGCCAGCAGCTTAGGGAAGGGACAGGGGAACACTGAAGCTTTCTTT
TRBJ1-2,TRBV3-1/TRBV3-2,-,-,CASSQEQGGGYTF,TGTGCCAGCAGCCAAGAGCAAGGGGGTGGCTACACCTTC
TRBJ2-7,TRBV18,once,-,CASSTGNYEQYF,TGTGCCAGCTCAACCGGGAACTACGAGCAGTACTTC
TRBJ1-2,TRBV28,-,-,CATPGPPWNYGYTF,TGTGCCACCCCGGGACCACCCTGGAACTATGGCTACACCTTC
TRBJ1-1,TRBV29-1,few,-,CSVDTGAGTEAFF,TGCAGCGTTGACACAGGAGCGGGCACTGAAGCTTTCTTT
TRBJ2-1,TRBV10-1,-,TRBD1,CASSGGTGQFF,TGCGCCAGCAGTGGCGGGACAGGGCAGTTCTTC
TRBJ2-7,TRBV7-9,-,TRBD2,CASSTSGNTYEQYF,TGTGCCAGCAGCACTAGCGGGAACACCTACGAGCAGTACTTC
TRBJ2-1,TRBV29-1,once,-,CSVAPSRGNEQFF,TGCAGCGTTGCCCCTAGCCGGGGGAATGAGCAGTTCTTC
TRBJ2-1,TRBV3-1/TRBV3-2,-,-,CASSTYNEQFF,TGTGCCAGCAGCACTTACAATGAGCAGTTCTTC
TRBJ1-2,TRBV18,once,-,CASSPARLGSYGYTF,TGTGCCAGCTCACCGGCCAGGCTGGGTTCCTATGGCTACACCTTC
TRBJ2-1,TRBV6-5,-,-,CASSYAGFYNEQFF,TGTGCCAGCAGTTACGCAGGTTTCTACAATGAGCAGTTCTTC
TRBJ1-2,TRBV7-9,-,-,CASSRDLQRNYGYTF,TGTGCCAGCAGCCGGGACCTGCAACGAAACTATGGCTACACCTTC
TRBJ1-1,TRBV3-1/TRBV3-2,-,-,CASSQEGTAQNTEAFF,TGTGCCAGCAGCCAAGAAGGTACAGCCCAGAACACTGAAGCTTTCTTT
TRBJ1-1,TRBV4-1,-,-,CASSRMGEYTEAFF,TGCGCCAGCAGCCGAATGGGGGAATACACTGAAGCTTTCTTT
TRBJ2-1,TRBV6-2/TRBV6-3,-,-,CASSPGDRKQFF,TGTGCCAGCAGCCCTGGGGATCGCAAGCAGTTCTTC
TRBJ2-5,TRBV28,-,-,CASRVAWETQYF,TGTGCCAGCAGAGTAGCGTGGGAGACCCAGTACTTC
TRBJ1-6,TRBV25-1,few,-,CASSQQGFSSPLHF,TGTGCCAGCAGTCAACAGGGTTTTAGTTCACCCCTCCACTTT
TRBJ1-3,TRBV6-5,-,-,CASSYSGSSGNTIYF,TGTGCCAGCAGTTACTCGGGTAGCTCTGGAAACACCATATATTTT
TRBJ2-1,TRBV5-4,-,TRBD1,CASRRGQGRNEQFF,TGTGCCAGCAGGAGAGGACAGGGTCGGAATGAGCAGTTCTTC
TRBJ1-2,TRBV7-8,-,TRBD1,CASSLMGTVYGYTF,TGTGCCAGCAGCTTAATGGGGACAGTCTATGGCTACACCTTC
TRBJ1-2,TRBV7-6,-,TRBD1,CASSSDRGGGYTF,TGTGCCAGCAGCTCCGACAGGGGAGGAGGCTACACCTTC
TRBJ1-5,TRBV2,-,TRBD1,CASRDTGVQPQHF,TGTGCCAGCAGGGACACAGGGGTTCAGCCCCAGCATTTT
TRBJ2-1,TRBV9,-,TRBD1,CASKTGTGDEQFF,TGTGCCAGTAAAACCGGGACAGGTGATGAGCAGTTCTTC
TRBJ1-1,TRBV3-1/TRBV3-2,once,-,CASSGTNRVRTEAFF,TGTGCCAGCAGCGGAACAAACAGGGTTCGGACTGAAGCTTTCTTT
TRBJ2-3,TRBV6-2/TRBV6-3,-,TRBD2,CASSYETSGGYSTDTQYF,TGTGCCAGCAGTTACGAAACTAGCGGGGGCTACAGCACAGATACGCAGTATTTT
TRBJ2-7,TRBV7-2,-,-,CASSLGGGEQYF,TGTGCCAGCAGCTTAGGGGGAGGCGAGCAGTACTTC
TRBJ2-3,TRBV9,-,-,CASSVGVSADTQYF,TGTGCCAGCAGCGTAGGGGTTAGCGCAGATACGCAGTATTTT
TRBJ1-2,TRBV6-2/TRBV6-3,-,-,CASSLQEFYGYTF,TGTGCCAGCAGCCTACAGGAATTCTATGGCTACACCTTC
TRBJ1-5,TRBV18,-,TRBD1,CASSNDREQPQHF,TGTGCCAGCTCTAACGACAGGGAACAGCCCCAGCATTTT
TRBJ1-1,TRBV7-3,-,TRBD1,CASSLMTGGNTEAFF,TGTGCCAGCAGCTTAATGACAGGGGGAAACACTGAAGCTTTCTTT
TRBJ2-1,TRBV24-1,-,TRBD1,CATSDLGQGEVNEQFF,TGTGCCACCAGTGACCTGGGACAGGGGGAGGTCAATGAGCAGTTCTTC
TRBJ2-1,TRBV7-7,-,-,CASSWTEANEQFF,TGTGCTAGCAGCTGGACGGAGGCCAATGAGCAGTTCTTC
TRBJ1-5,TRBV24-1,-,TRBD1,CATSDTQGVTNQPQHF,TGTGCCACCAGTGATACCCAGGGGGTTACAAATCAGCCCCAGCATTTT
TRBJ2-7,TRBV3-1/TRBV3-2,-,-,CASSYDRHEQYF,TGTGCCAGCAGCTACGACAGGCACGAGCAGTACTTC
TRBJ1-6,TRBV5-1,-,-,CASSSSTGLGNSPLHF,TGCGCCAGCAGCTCCTCTACAGGGCTAGGGAATTCACCCCTCCACTTT